The rows below give T cell receptor beta chains drawn from one sample of a study of T cell changes during pregnancy in multiple sclerosis. Some clones are missing from TCRdb's copy, which holds only in-frame ones; the method was immunoSEQ multiplex PCR. The repertoire holds under 55,000 clones, with approximately 94% as singletons. The starting material was CD4+ T cells from peripheral blood mononuclear cells, obtained in the third trimester of pregnancy. The receptors here all came from a female donor with multiple sclerosis, enrolled in a pregnancy study. The CDR3 runs from the conserved cysteine through the conserved F or W. D genes are given only for firm matches. A clone size is listed for some rows: how often the clone was seen (once, few, many), or a class if it is expanded.

j_call: TRBJ2-3; clone_size: once; d_call: NA; v_call: TRBV6-5; cdr3_nt: TGTGCCAGCACCCGCGGTGCTAGCACAGATACGCAGTATTTT; cdr3_aa: CASTRGASTDTQYF
j_call: TRBJ2-7; clone_size: NA; d_call: NA; v_call: TRBV20-1; cdr3_nt: TGCAGTGCTAATCAGGGAAACGAGCAGTACTTC; cdr3_aa: CSANQGNEQYF
j_call: TRBJ1-4; clone_size: NA; d_call: NA; v_call: TRBV20-1; cdr3_nt: TGCAGTACGCTACAGTTAGGAAAACTGTTTTTT; cdr3_aa: CSTLQLGKLFF
j_call: TRBJ2-1; clone_size: NA; d_call: TRBD2; v_call: TRBV7-8; cdr3_nt: TGTGCCAGCAGCACGACTAGCGGGAGCCCCAATGAGCAGTTCTTC; cdr3_aa: CASSTTSGSPNEQFF
j_call: TRBJ2-2; clone_size: NA; d_call: NA; v_call: TRBV9; cdr3_nt: TGTGCCAGCAGAGCCGGGAGCAACACCGGGGAGCTGTTTTTT; cdr3_aa: CASRAGSNTGELFF
j_call: TRBJ2-7; clone_size: NA; d_call: TRBD1; v_call: TRBV7-9; cdr3_nt: TGTGCCAGCAGCACATACAGGGGGCGACGGGGCGAGCAGTACTTC; cdr3_aa: CASSTYRGRRGEQYF
j_call: TRBJ2-4; clone_size: NA; d_call: TRBD1; v_call: TRBV27; cdr3_nt: TGTGCCAGCACGCAGACAGGGGCGAGGGCCAAAAACATTCAGTACTTC; cdr3_aa: CASTQTGARAKNIQYF
j_call: TRBJ2-2; clone_size: NA; d_call: TRBD1; v_call: TRBV9; cdr3_nt: TGTGCCAGCAGCGTATGGACAGGGGCAACCGGGGAGCTGTTTTTT; cdr3_aa: CASSVWTGATGELFF
j_call: TRBJ2-7; clone_size: NA; d_call: TRBD2; v_call: TRBV11-3; cdr3_nt: TGTGCCAGCAGCCGCCAAGCGGGAGGGTACGAGCAGTACTTC; cdr3_aa: CASSRQAGGYEQYF
j_call: TRBJ1-3; clone_size: NA; d_call: NA; v_call: TRBV11-2; cdr3_nt: TGTGCCAGCAGCTTAAGGGGGGGGGCCGGAAACACCATATATTTT; cdr3_aa: CASSLRGGAGNTIYF
j_call: TRBJ1-1; clone_size: NA; d_call: NA; v_call: TRBV28; cdr3_nt: TGTGCCAGCAGGCTCTATGGTTGGGGCCAACGGTCTGAAGCTTTCTTT; cdr3_aa: CASRLYGWGQRSEAFF
j_call: TRBJ2-1; clone_size: NA; d_call: NA; v_call: TRBV15; cdr3_nt: TGTGCCACCAGCAGAGATACTTTTAGGGGTAATGAGCAGTTCTTC; cdr3_aa: CATSRDTFRGNEQFF
j_call: TRBJ2-2; clone_size: NA; d_call: NA; v_call: TRBV18; cdr3_nt: TGTGCCAGCTCACCAATTTCTACCGGGGAGCTGTTTTTT; cdr3_aa: CASSPISTGELFF
j_call: TRBJ2-3; clone_size: NA; d_call: TRBD2; v_call: TRBV12-5; cdr3_nt: TGTGCTAGTGCCGAATCGAAGGGACTACTCAGCACAGATACGCAGTATTTT; cdr3_aa: CASAESKGLLSTDTQYF
j_call: TRBJ2-5; clone_size: NA; d_call: TRBD2; v_call: TRBV7-2; cdr3_nt: TGTGCCAGCAGCCTCCTAGCGGGGGGGTCGGAGACCCAGTACTTC; cdr3_aa: CASSLLAGGSETQYF
j_call: TRBJ1-2; clone_size: NA; d_call: NA; v_call: TRBV28; cdr3_nt: TGTGCCAGCAGTACACCGGGCGGCGGCGGGGGCTACACCTTC; cdr3_aa: CASSTPGGGGGYTF
j_call: TRBJ1-1; clone_size: NA; d_call: NA; v_call: TRBV19; cdr3_nt: TGTGCCAGTAGCCGGTGGACTGAAGCTTTCTTT; cdr3_aa: CASSRWTEAFF
j_call: TRBJ2-7; clone_size: once; d_call: NA; v_call: TRBV6-5; cdr3_nt: TGTGCCAGCAGTTACTCGGCAGGAATCTACGAGCAGTACTTC; cdr3_aa: CASSYSAGIYEQYF